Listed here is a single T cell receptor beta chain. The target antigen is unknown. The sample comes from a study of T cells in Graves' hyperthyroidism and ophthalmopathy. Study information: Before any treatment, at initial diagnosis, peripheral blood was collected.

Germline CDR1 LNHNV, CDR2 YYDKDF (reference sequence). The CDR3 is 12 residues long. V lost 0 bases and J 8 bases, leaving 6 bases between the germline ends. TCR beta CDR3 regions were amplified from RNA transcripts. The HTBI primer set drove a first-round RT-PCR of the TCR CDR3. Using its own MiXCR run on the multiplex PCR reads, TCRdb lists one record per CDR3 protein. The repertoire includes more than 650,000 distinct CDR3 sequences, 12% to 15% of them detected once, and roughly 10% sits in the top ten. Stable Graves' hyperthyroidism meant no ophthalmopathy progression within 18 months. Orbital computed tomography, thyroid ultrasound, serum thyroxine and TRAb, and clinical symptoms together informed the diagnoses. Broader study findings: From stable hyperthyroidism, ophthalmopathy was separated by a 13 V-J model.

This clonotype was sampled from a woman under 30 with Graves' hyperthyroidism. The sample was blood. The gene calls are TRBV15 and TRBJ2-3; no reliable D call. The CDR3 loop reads CATSREVGTQYF. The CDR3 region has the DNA TGTGCCACCAGCAGAGAGGTGGGTACGCAGTATTTT.